Listed below are T cell receptor beta chains from one sample, sequenced in a study of cytomegalovirus exposure and HLA in healthy donors. Sequencing used immunoSEQ multiplex PCR; TCRdb keeps in-frame clones, though not all of them. The sample carries 170,000 or so clones, around 78% recorded once. The sample comprised PBMCs. The source of these receptors is a woman aged 50 to 60 in good health and CMV-seropositive. CDR3s include the opening cysteine and the closing phenylalanine or tryptophan. The D gene is left open where the match is weak. The size entry is marked missing in some rows and otherwise reads once, few, many or a size class.

j_call,v_call,d_call,clone_size,cdr3_nt,cdr3_aa
TRBJ2-1,TRBV6-1,TRBD1,.,TGTGCCAGCAGGGGCCGGGACAGGGAAGAGGATGAGCAGTTCTTC,CASRGRDREEDEQFF
TRBJ2-5,TRBV15,TRBD2,few,TGTGCCACCAGCAGTGGTGGGACTAGCATAGAGACCCAGTACTTC,CATSSGGTSIETQYF
TRBJ2-7,TRBV5-1,TRBD1,.,TGCGCCAGCAGCCAAGGGACAGAATGGGACGAGCAGTACTTC,CASSQGTEWDEQYF
TRBJ1-2,TRBV4-1,TRBD1,.,TGCGCCAGCAGCCCGTCCGGGACAGGGGAAGACTATGGCTACACCTTC,CASSPSGTGEDYGYTF
TRBJ2-7,TRBV4-1,TRBD1,.,TGCGCCAGCAGCCAAGATCCCCCTCCAGGGGGCCGCGAGCAGTACTTC,CASSQDPPPGGREQYF
TRBJ1-1,TRBV7-9,.,.,TGTGCCAGCAGCTTAACTTCGGCTGAAGCTTTCTTT,CASSLTSAEAFF
TRBJ2-7,TRBV5-5,TRBD1,.,TGTGCCAGCAGCGTACAGGGGGCCGGGTCCTACGAGCAGTACTTC,CASSVQGAGSYEQYF
TRBJ2-7,TRBV11-3,.,.,TGTGCCAGCAGCTTAGCACAGGGCTACGAGCAGTACTTC,CASSLAQGYEQYF
TRBJ1-2,TRBV20-1,.,few,TGCAGTGCTAGTAGGGACAATGGCTACACCTTC,CSASRDNGYTF
TRBJ2-3,TRBV7-9,.,.,TGTGCCAGCAGCTTAGGGAGGCGGGGTTCGACGCATAATACGCAGTATTTT,CASSLGRRGSTHNTQYF
TRBJ1-2,TRBV19,TRBD1,.,TGTGCCAGTAGTATCCCGCGTCAGGACAGGGAATATGGCTACACCTTC,CASSIPRQDREYGYTF
TRBJ2-1,TRBV27,TRBD2,.,TGTGCCAGCGCTGGGATAGCGGGGGGCCTCTACAATGAGCAGTTCTTC,CASAGIAGGLYNEQFF
TRBJ1-3,TRBV9,.,.,TGTGCCAGCAGCGTAGGTGTAGAAAACACCATATATTTT,CASSVGVENTIYF
TRBJ2-1,TRBV30,TRBD2,.,TGTGCCTGGAGCCCTGACTGGTACCCAGCGGGGGGGGATGAGCAGTTCTTC,CAWSPDWYPAGGDEQFF
TRBJ2-3,TRBV11-3,TRBD2,.,TGTGCCAGCAGTCAGTTTTTAGCGGGTGATACGCAGTATTTT,CASSQFLAGDTQYF
TRBJ2-7,TRBV5-1,.,.,TGCGCCAGCAGCCCAATTGACTCGGACAGCCACTACGAGCAGTACTTC,CASSPIDSDSHYEQYF
TRBJ2-2,TRBV27,.,.,TGTGCCAGCAGCCCACTCACCGGGGAGCTGTTTTTT,CASSPLTGELFF
TRBJ1-4,TRBV7-2,TRBD1,.,TGTGCCAGCAGCTCCGTTAAGGGACAGGGGAACAAACTGTTTTTT,CASSSVKGQGNKLFF
TRBJ1-5,TRBV5-4,TRBD1,.,TGTGCCAGCAGCTTTAGCGGGACAGGGAGTTTGGGGCCCCAGCATTTT,CASSFSGTGSLGPQHF
TRBJ2-2,TRBV18,TRBD1,.,TGTGCCAGCTCACGGCAGGGGGACACCGGGGAGCTGTTTTTT,CASSRQGDTGELFF
TRBJ2-7,TRBV6-1,TRBD2,.,TGTGCCAGCAGCCCGTGGGGGGGTGGGTACGAGCAGTACTTC,CASSPWGGGYEQYF
TRBJ1-2,TRBV5-4,.,.,TGTGCCAGCAGCTCGGGAAAGGTTAACTATGGCTACACCTTC,CASSSGKVNYGYTF
TRBJ1-2,TRBV9,.,.,TGTGCCAGCAGCGGTGAAGCCCAGGGCCTTAACTATGGCTACACCTTC,CASSGEAQGLNYGYTF
TRBJ1-3,TRBV19,.,few,TGTGCCAGTAGTTCCACTGTCGCCTCTGGAAACACCATATATTTT,CASSSTVASGNTIYF
TRBJ2-5,TRBV29-1,.,.,TGCAGCGTTGAAACGGCGGGGCGAGGGGAGACCCAGTACTTC,CSVETAGRGETQYF
TRBJ1-1,TRBV5-4,TRBD1,.,TGTGCCAGCAGCTTAAGGGGGCGCCCCGAAGCTTTCTTT,CASSLRGRPEAFF
TRBJ1-1,TRBV10-3,.,.,TGTGCCATCAGTGAGTCGGGCAGACACACTGAAGCTTTCTTT,CAISESGRHTEAFF
TRBJ1-1,TRBV4-2,.,.,TGTGCCAGCAGCCAAGAGGCGAACACTGAAGCTTTCTTT,CASSQEANTEAFF
TRBJ2-3,TRBV7-8,TRBD2,.,TGTGCCAGCAGCTTAGGAGCGGGGGGGGATACGCAGTATTTT,CASSLGAGGDTQYF
TRBJ2-1,TRBV7-9,TRBD2,.,TGTGCCAGCAGCCCCTTAGCGGGGGGAATAGACAATGAGCAGTTCTTC,CASSPLAGGIDNEQFF
TRBJ2-1,TRBV29-1,TRBD1,.,TGCAGCGTTGGCAGGGGGCTTAGTGAGCAGTTCTTC,CSVGRGLSEQFF
TRBJ2-7,TRBV19,TRBD1,.,TGTGCCAGTACCCCCGGGACAGGGGGCGCGAAGGCCTACGAGCAGTACTTC,CASTPGTGGAKAYEQYF
TRBJ2-6,TRBV9,.,.,TGTGCCAGCAGTTACTCTGGGGCCAACGTCCTGACTTTC,CASSYSGANVLTF
TRBJ2-2,TRBV5-1,TRBD1,.,TGCGCCAGAGGGACAGGGGAGGCGAGGAACGAACCCGGGGAGCTGTTTTTT,CARGTGEARNEPGELFF
TRBJ2-2,TRBV7-9,.,.,TGTGCCAGCAGCTGGACAGTGAACACCGGGGAGCTGTTTTTT,CASSWTVNTGELFF
TRBJ2-1,TRBV7-7,TRBD2,.,TGTGCTAGCAGACCTCTAGCGGGGGGGTACAATGAGCAGTTCTTC,CASRPLAGGYNEQFF
TRBJ2-6,TRBV30,TRBD1,.,TGTGCCTGGAGTTCTAAGGGGACAGGGGGGGGCTTCTTGACTTTC,CAWSSKGTGGGFLTF
TRBJ1-1,TRBV6-5,.,once,TGTGCCAGCAGTGAAGTACGGGAAGCTTTCTTT,CASSEVREAFF
TRBJ2-1,TRBV4-1,.,.,TGCGCCAGCAGCCGAGCACTGAGCTCCTACAATGAGCAGTTCTTC,CASSRALSSYNEQFF
TRBJ2-2,TRBV4-1,.,.,TGCGCCAGCAGCCAAGTCGCACAGGCGAACACCGGGGAGCTGTTTTTT,CASSQVAQANTGELFF
TRBJ1-1,TRBV30,.,.,TGTGCCTGGAGTGTACAGACTGAAGCTTTCTTT,CAWSVQTEAFF
TRBJ2-7,TRBV5-1,TRBD1,.,TGCGCCAGCAGCGCGGGACAGGGGGCCTACGAGCAGTACTTC,CASSAGQGAYEQYF
TRBJ1-1,TRBV11-2,TRBD1,few,TGTGCCAGCAGTCAAGCCGGGAGGGGGCTCACTGAAGCTTTCTTT,CASSQAGRGLTEAFF
TRBJ1-6,TRBV6-1,TRBD1,few,TGTGCCAGCAGATCCGGGACAGGGTCCTCACCCCTCCACTTT,CASRSGTGSSPLHF
TRBJ2-7,TRBV7-9,.,.,TGTGCCAGCAGCCTTCGAGGACAGAGCTACGAGCAGTACTTC,CASSLRGQSYEQYF
TRBJ2-7,TRBV28,.,.,TGTGCCAGCAGTTTACCAGGTATCTACGAGCAGTACTTC,CASSLPGIYEQYF
TRBJ2-6,TRBV28,TRBD1,.,TGTGCCAGCAGTTTATCCGGGACAGGGACTGGGGCCAACGTCCTGACTTTC,CASSLSGTGTGANVLTF
TRBJ1-1,TRBV5-1,TRBD1,.,TGCGCCAGCAGCTTGGGGACAGGGAACACTGAAGCTTTCTTT,CASSLGTGNTEAFF
TRBJ1-3,TRBV19,.,few,TGTGCCAGTAGTGTCGGGACACCACTAAACACCATATATTTT,CASSVGTPLNTIYF
TRBJ2-5,TRBV6-1,TRBD1,.,TGTGCCAGCAGTGAAGGGACAGGAATTAAAGAGACCCAGTACTTC,CASSEGTGIKETQYF
TRBJ1-2,TRBV4-2,.,.,TGTGCCAGCAGCCAAGATATACGGGGACTTGTCTATGGCTACACCTTC,CASSQDIRGLVYGYTF
TRBJ2-7,TRBV9,.,once,TGTGCCAGCAGCGTAGCGAGCGCGGCCTACGAGCAGTACTTC,CASSVASAAYEQYF
TRBJ2-7,TRBV4-2,TRBD2,.,TGTGCCAGCAGCCTGGGACTAGCGGGGGGGCGCGAGCAGTACTTC,CASSLGLAGGREQYF
TRBJ2-7,TRBV7-9,.,.,TGTGCCAGCAGCCACAGGGAGTTAGGATCCTACGAGCAGTACTTC,CASSHRELGSYEQYF
TRBJ2-7,TRBV10-2,TRBD2,.,TGCGCCAGCAGAGCTTCCGGGACTAGCGTATCCTACGAGCAGTACTTC,CASRASGTSVSYEQYF
TRBJ1-1,TRBV18,.,few,TGTGCCAGCTCACCACCGCAGATAAGAGGCGCTGAAGCTTTCTTT,CASSPPQIRGAEAFF
TRBJ2-2,TRBV9,.,.,TGTGCCAGCAGCGCCTTGTTGGGCGCGAACACCGGGGAGCTGTTTTTT,CASSALLGANTGELFF
TRBJ2-3,TRBV6-1,TRBD2,.,TGTGCCAGCAGTGACATGGCGGGGGGCACAGATACGCAGTATTTT,CASSDMAGGTDTQYF